The 3 T cell receptor beta chains below come from one sample, sequenced in a study of blood T cells in healthy people across ages. A J-beta primer mix and a sample-barcoded 5' primer were used in a second PCR of about 6 to 12 cycles. Each CDR3 protein is one row after TCRdb ran MiXCR on the 5' RACE reads. The sample has more than 700,000 distinct CDR3 sequences, about 45% seen once; the top ten hold over 15%. The sample consisted of blood. The receptors originated from a man older than 75 in good health.

This clonotype was seen only a few times. V and J are TRBV12-3 or TRBV12-4 and TRBJ2-5; D perhaps matches TRBD2 (5 bases). The CDR3 sequence is 14 residues long. The ends were cut back, 3 bases at V and 7 bases at J, with 15 bases in the middle. CDR3: CASSLGGSSGTQYF. CDR3 DNA: TGTGCCAGCAGTTTGGGTGGGAGTTCAGGGACCCAGTACTTC.

This clonotype was observed a few times. This chain connects TRBV20-1 to TRBJ1-2; TRBD1 matches 9 bases. Germline loops: CDR1 DFQATT, CDR2 SNEGSKA (reference sequence). V was pared by 7 bases and J by 3 bases, with 6 bases of the junction left unmatched. The CDR3 runs 13 residues. CDR3 nucleotide sequence: TGCAGTGTGACGGACAGGGGCGACTATGGCTACACCTTC. Its protein is CSVTDRGDYGYTF.

This chain connects TRBV3-1 to TRBJ2-1, with 9 bases lining up with TRBD2. Per the germline V gene, CDR1 is LGHDT and CDR2 is YNNKEL (reference sequence). CDR3 length equals 15 residues. J gave up 4 bases and V 3 bases, and 4 bases lay outside the gene matches. DNA of the CDR3: TGTGCCAGCAGCCAGAGCGGGGGGCCTTACAATGAGCAGTTCTTC. Its protein is CASSQSGGPYNEQFF.